This is a list of T cell receptor beta chains from one sample in a study of graft-versus-host responses after intestinal transplantation. What these receptors recognize is not known. The method was immunoSEQ multiplex PCR; TCRdb's version includes in-frame clones alone and lacks a portion of them. Found here are approximately 90,000 clones, about 87% of them singletons; the top ten hold about 0.27%. Sequencing was performed on unstimulated CD4+ T cells sorted from spleen or lymph node cells, taken before transplant. Receptors originate from a human donor who was the organ donor for an intestinal transplant. Each CDR3 is given with its conserved first and last residue. D genes are given only for firm matches. Part of the rows lack a size; the others show once, few, many or a class for expanded clones.

CDR3nt | CDR3aa | d_gene | j_gene | abundance | v_gene
TGTGCCAGCAGTTCCCTGGGGGCCAGCTATTACGGTGAGCCCCAGCATTTT | CASSSLGASYYGEPQHF | - | TRBJ1-5 | - | TRBV28
TGTGCCAGCTCACCAGAGTCGAGGGTTCCTGGCTACACCTTC | CASSPESRVPGYTF | - | TRBJ1-2 | - | TRBV18
TGTGCCACCAGCACAGGGTATGGCTACACCTTC | CATSTGYGYTF | - | TRBJ1-2 | - | TRBV15
TGTGCCAGCAGTACCGCGACTAGCACTGAGCAGTTCTTC | CASSTATSTEQFF | TRBD2 | TRBJ2-1 | - | TRBV2
TGCGCCAGCGCGAAGGACAGTACTAATGAAAAACTGTTTTTT | CASAKDSTNEKLFF | - | TRBJ1-4 | - | TRBV5-1
TGTGCCAGCATGGTAGTAGCGGGGAATGAGCAGTTCTTC | CASMVVAGNEQFF | TRBD2 | TRBJ2-1 | - | TRBV6-1
TGTGCCAGCAGCCAAGATGTCGCGGGAGGAGGTTTAGCGTGGCAGTTCTTC | CASSQDVAGGGLAWQFF | TRBD2 | TRBJ2-1 | - | TRBV4-2
TGTGCCAGCTCACCTAGTAGGACTAGGACTAGCGGGCGCTTAAATGAGCAGTTCTTC | CASSPSRTRTSGRLNEQFF | TRBD2 | TRBJ2-1 | - | TRBV18
TGTGCCAGCAGTGTAACAGACGACCGCGAGCAGTACTTC | CASSVTDDREQYF | - | TRBJ2-7 | once | TRBV6-1
TGTGCCAGCAGTCTAGCGGGAGTCTCCTACAATGAGCAGTTCTTC | CASSLAGVSYNEQFF | TRBD2 | TRBJ2-1 | - | TRBV6-1
TGTGCCAGCAGCTTCGTTCGGGGCACTGAAGCTTTCTTT | CASSFVRGTEAFF | - | TRBJ1-1 | - | TRBV5-8
TGCGCCAGCAGCTCACCCCGGTCAGGGGGCAGCACAGATACGCAGTATTTT | CASSSPRSGGSTDTQYF | TRBD1 | TRBJ2-3 | - | TRBV5-1
TGTGCCAGCAAGGGGGGGGGTCCAGGTCAGCCCCAGCATTTT | CASKGGGPGQPQHF | - | TRBJ1-5 | - | TRBV28
TGTGCCAGCAGTCCTCTTGAAGGGGGAAGAAAGACCCAGTACTTC | CASSPLEGGRKTQYF | - | TRBJ2-5 | - | TRBV14
TGTGCCAGCAGCTTTTGGGGGCTTATCAATAATTCACCCCTCCACTTT | CASSFWGLINNSPLHF | - | TRBJ1-6 | - | TRBV7-9
TGTGCCATCAGCGGGGTCAGCGGGGGGCACTACGAGCAGTACTTC | CAISGVSGGHYEQYF | TRBD2 | TRBJ2-7 | - | TRBV10-3
TGTGCCAGTAGCACATACGGGGAGGGCAATCAGCCCCAGCATTTT | CASSTYGEGNQPQHF | - | TRBJ1-5 | - | TRBV19
TGTGCCAGCTCACAAGCCGGGACAGGGGCATACGAGCAGTACTTC | CASSQAGTGAYEQYF | TRBD1 | TRBJ2-7 | - | TRBV18
TGTGCCAGCAGTTGGACAAACTATGGCTACACCTTC | CASSWTNYGYTF | - | TRBJ1-2 | - | TRBV6-5
TGCAGCGTTTCGAGGGAAATTGGGACCCAGTACTTC | CSVSREIGTQYF | - | TRBJ2-5 | - | TRBV29-1
TGTGCCAGCATGGCAGCGGGAGGGGATGGAGATACGCAGTATTTT | CASMAAGGDGDTQYF | TRBD2 | TRBJ2-3 | - | TRBV2
TGTGCCAGCAGGCCCGGGACACTTACCTACGAGCAGTACTTC | CASRPGTLTYEQYF | - | TRBJ2-7 | - | TRBV27
TGTGCCAGCTCACCCACGCTGGCGGGGGGCCACAATGAGCAGTTCTTC | CASSPTLAGGHNEQFF | TRBD2 | TRBJ2-1 | - | TRBV18
TGTGCCAGCAGTTCGTACACCGGGACAGTTTCCTCTGGGGCCAACGTCCTGACTTTC | CASSSYTGTVSSGANVLTF | TRBD1 | TRBJ2-6 | - | TRBV27
TGTGCCAGCAGTGAGGGGGCGACGAGAAACACCATATATTTT | CASSEGATRNTIYF | TRBD1 | TRBJ1-3 | - | TRBV9
TGCAGTGCTAATTCGGACTTTGGGCAGTACTTC | CSANSDFGQYF | - | TRBJ2-7 | - | TRBV20-1
TGTGCCAGCGCAGTACAGGGGCACCGCAATCAGCCCCAGCATTTT | CASAVQGHRNQPQHF | TRBD1 | TRBJ1-5 | - | TRBV6-6
TGTGCCAGCAGCACCACTAGCGGGGGGGCGGGAGAGACCCAGTACTTC | CASSTTSGGAGETQYF | TRBD2 | TRBJ2-5 | - | TRBV5-4
TGTGCCAGCAGCCACGGGACAGGCCAAACCTATGAGCAGTTCTTC | CASSHGTGQTYEQFF | TRBD1 | TRBJ2-1 | - | TRBV4-2
TGTGCCAGCAGGCGGACAGCTGAATACGAGCAGTACTTC | CASRRTAEYEQYF | - | TRBJ2-7 | once | TRBV11-2
TGTGCCAGCAGCCAAGATTTAGTGCGGGAGGAGTATCGTGAGCAGTACTTC | CASSQDLVREEYREQYF | TRBD2 | TRBJ2-7 | - | TRBV4-2
TGTGCCAGCAGCCTCCGGGGGACGGGAGGGACTGGGGGAGATACGCAGTATTTT | CASSLRGTGGTGGDTQYF | TRBD2 | TRBJ2-3 | - | TRBV7-3
TGTGCCAGCAGTTCAAACTATGGCTACACCTTC | CASSSNYGYTF | - | TRBJ1-2 | - | TRBV2
TGTGCCAGTAGTATGCAGGGCGGGGGGCAGCCCCAGCATTTT | CASSMQGGGQPQHF | - | TRBJ1-5 | - | TRBV19
TGTGCCAGCAGTGAAGATGGGGTACGGGGGGCGCCGGGCTACACCTTC | CASSEDGVRGAPGYTF | - | TRBJ1-2 | - | TRBV6-1
TGTGCCAGCAGTAGGGCGGGGGGGTCCACCGGGGAGCTGTTTTTT | CASSRAGGSTGELFF | TRBD2 | TRBJ2-2 | - | TRBV6-5
TGCGCCAGCAGCCTGGGACTAGCGGTTTCCTACGAGCAGTACTTC | CASSLGLAVSYEQYF | TRBD2 | TRBJ2-7 | once | TRBV4-3
TGTGCCAGTAGTATTAGTCAGGGTGGCTACACCTTC | CASSISQGGYTF | - | TRBJ1-2 | - | TRBV19
TGTGCCAGCAGTTTATGGGCGGGCGCTTTTACGAACACCGGGGAGCTGTTTTTT | CASSLWAGAFTNTGELFF | - | TRBJ2-2 | - | TRBV27
TGTGCCAGCAAAAAGCCTGAGACAGATACGCAGTATTTT | CASKKPETDTQYF | - | TRBJ2-3 | - | TRBV6-5
TGTGCCAGCAGCCCTCAGCGGGCCAGCTCCTACAATGAGCAGTTCTTC | CASSPQRASSYNEQFF | - | TRBJ2-1 | - | TRBV7-3
TGTGCCAGCAGTGGGGGGAGGACAGGGAACACTGAAGCTTTCTTT | CASSGGRTGNTEAFF | TRBD1 | TRBJ1-1 | - | TRBV2
TGTGCCAGCAGCCTACGCCAGGGTCCCGGGGAGCTGTTTTTT | CASSLRQGPGELFF | - | TRBJ2-2 | - | TRBV7-2
TGTGCCAGCACCAAAGAGGGCAGGGGGCGAGAAGCTTTCTTT | CASTKEGRGREAFF | TRBD1 | TRBJ1-1 | - | TRBV2
TGTGCCAGCAGCTCGTCCACAGGAACTGAAGCTTTCTTT | CASSSSTGTEAFF | - | TRBJ1-1 | - | TRBV9
TGCGCCAGCAGCCAAGGGGCCCGGACAGGGCCTGAGCAGTTCTTC | CASSQGARTGPEQFF | TRBD1 | TRBJ2-1 | - | TRBV4-3
TGTGCCAGCAGCTTAGTGGGGGCGCTGAAGTTGGGCTACACCTTC | CASSLVGALKLGYTF | - | TRBJ1-2 | once | TRBV7-9
TGTGCCAGCAGCGTAGGAGACAGGGGCCGCTCTGGAAACACCATATATTTT | CASSVGDRGRSGNTIYF | TRBD1 | TRBJ1-3 | - | TRBV9
TGTGCCAGCAGTGAATCGAGGACAGGGGGTAAGCAGTACTTC | CASSESRTGGKQYF | TRBD1 | TRBJ2-7 | - | TRBV2